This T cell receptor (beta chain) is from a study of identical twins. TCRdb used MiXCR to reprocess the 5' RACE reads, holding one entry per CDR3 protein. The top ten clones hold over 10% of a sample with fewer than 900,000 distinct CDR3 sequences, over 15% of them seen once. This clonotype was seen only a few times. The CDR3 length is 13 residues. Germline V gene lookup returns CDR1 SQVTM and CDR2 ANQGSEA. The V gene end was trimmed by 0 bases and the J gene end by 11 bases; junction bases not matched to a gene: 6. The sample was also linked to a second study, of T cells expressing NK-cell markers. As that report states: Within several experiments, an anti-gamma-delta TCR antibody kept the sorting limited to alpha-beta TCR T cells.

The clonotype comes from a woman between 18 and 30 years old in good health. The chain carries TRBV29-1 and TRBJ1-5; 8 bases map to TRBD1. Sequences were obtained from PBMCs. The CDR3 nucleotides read TGCAGCGTTGAAGATACAGGGGGGGCGGCCCAGCATTTT. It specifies CSVEDTGGAAQHF.